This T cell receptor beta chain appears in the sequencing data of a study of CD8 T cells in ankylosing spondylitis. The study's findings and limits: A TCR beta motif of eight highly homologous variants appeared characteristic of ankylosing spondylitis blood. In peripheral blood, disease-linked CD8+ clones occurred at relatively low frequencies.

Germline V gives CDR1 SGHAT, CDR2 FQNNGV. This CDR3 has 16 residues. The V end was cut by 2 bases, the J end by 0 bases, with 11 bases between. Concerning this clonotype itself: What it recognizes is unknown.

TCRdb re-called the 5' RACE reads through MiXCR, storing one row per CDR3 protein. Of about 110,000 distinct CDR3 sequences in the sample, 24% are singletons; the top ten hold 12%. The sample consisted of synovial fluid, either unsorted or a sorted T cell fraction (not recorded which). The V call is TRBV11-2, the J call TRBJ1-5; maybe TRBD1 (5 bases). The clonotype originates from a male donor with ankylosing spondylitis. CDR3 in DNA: TGTGCCAGCAGCTTACAGGGTTTAGATAGCAATCAGCCCCAGCATTTT. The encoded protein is CASSLQGLDSNQPQHF.